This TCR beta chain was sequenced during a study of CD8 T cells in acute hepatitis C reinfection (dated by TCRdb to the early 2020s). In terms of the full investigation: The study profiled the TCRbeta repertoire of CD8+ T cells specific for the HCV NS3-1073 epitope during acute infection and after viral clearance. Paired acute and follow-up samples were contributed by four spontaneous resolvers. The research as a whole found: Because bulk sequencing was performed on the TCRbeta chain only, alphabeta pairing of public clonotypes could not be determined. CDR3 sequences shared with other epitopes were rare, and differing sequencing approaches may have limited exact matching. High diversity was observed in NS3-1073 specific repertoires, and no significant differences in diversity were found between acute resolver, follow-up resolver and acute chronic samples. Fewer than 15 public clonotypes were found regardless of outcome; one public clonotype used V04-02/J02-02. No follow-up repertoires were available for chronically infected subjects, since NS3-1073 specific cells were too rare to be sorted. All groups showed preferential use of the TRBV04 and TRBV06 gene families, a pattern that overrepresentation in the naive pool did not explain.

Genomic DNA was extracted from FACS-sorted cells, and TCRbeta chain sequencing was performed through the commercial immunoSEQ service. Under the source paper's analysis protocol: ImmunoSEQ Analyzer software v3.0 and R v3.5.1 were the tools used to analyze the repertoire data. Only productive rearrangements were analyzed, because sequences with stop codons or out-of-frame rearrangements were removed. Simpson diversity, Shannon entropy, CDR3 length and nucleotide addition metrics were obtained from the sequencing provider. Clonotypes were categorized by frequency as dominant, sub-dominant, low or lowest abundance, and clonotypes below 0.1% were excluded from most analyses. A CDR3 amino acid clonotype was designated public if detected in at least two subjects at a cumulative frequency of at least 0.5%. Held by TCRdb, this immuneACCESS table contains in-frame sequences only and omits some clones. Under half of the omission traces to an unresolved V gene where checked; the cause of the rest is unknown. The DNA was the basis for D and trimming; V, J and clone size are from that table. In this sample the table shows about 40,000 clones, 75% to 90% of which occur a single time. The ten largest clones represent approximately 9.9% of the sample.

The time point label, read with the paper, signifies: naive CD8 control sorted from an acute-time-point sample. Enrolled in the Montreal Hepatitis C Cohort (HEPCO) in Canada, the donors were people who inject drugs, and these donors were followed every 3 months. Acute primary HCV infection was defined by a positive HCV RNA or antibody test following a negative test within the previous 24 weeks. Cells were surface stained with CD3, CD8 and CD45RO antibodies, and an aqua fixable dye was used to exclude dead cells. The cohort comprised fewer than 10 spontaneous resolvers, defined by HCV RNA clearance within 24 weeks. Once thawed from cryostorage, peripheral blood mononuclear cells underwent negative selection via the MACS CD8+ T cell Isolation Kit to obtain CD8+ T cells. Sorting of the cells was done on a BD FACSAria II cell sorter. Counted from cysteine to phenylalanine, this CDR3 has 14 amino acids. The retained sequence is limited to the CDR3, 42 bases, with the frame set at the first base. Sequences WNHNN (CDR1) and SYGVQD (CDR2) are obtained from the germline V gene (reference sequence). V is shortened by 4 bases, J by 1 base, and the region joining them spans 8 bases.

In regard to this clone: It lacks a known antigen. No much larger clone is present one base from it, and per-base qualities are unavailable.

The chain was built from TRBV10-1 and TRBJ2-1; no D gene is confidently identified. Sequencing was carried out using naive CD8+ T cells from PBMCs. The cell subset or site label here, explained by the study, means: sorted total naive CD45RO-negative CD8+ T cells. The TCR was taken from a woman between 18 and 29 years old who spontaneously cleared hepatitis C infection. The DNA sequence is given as TGCGCCAGCAGTGTGGAATCTTCCTACAATGAGCAGTTCTTC. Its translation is CASSVESSYNEQFF.